This TCR beta chain originates from a study of cytomegalovirus exposure and HLA in healthy donors. Findings of the study overall: Clusters of TCRs from the first cohort tended to co-occur in the 100 to 150 validation repertoires (as a later analysis found). Among TCR beta chains, those listed as cytomegalovirus-associated numbered over 150.

Only in-frame clones appear in the TCRdb table, and some are missing; sequencing was by immunoSEQ multiplex PCR. The sample shows some 170,000 clones, around four fifths of them seen only once. As for this clone: The antigen remains unidentified.

The germline V and J ends were trimmed by 2 bases and 2 bases, with 11 bases remaining between them. The CDR3 length is 15 residues. CDR1 and CDR2 (germline): SGHTA, FQGNSA. This chain links TRBV7-2 with TRBJ2-3; tentatively, D is TRBD2 (6 bases). The sample taken for sequencing was PBMCs. This receptor was identified in a man younger than 45 in good health and CMV-seropositive. For the CDR3, the DNA is TGTGCCAGCAGCTTAACCGGGGGTTACACAGATACGCAGTATTTT. Translation: CASSLTGGYTDTQYF.